A selection of T cell receptor beta chains follows, all from one sample in a study of vaccination and CD4 T cells after COVID-19. No cognate antigen is known for these TCRs. TCRdb re-called the PCR reads through MiXCR, storing one row per CDR3 protein. The data show fewer than 20,000 distinct CDR3 sequences, less than 70% seen once. The sequenced material came from CD4+ T cells from blood, cultured in vitro. These TCRs come from a human donor who had recovered from COVID-19. Both conserved end residues are part of each CDR3. D genes are given only for firm matches. Not all rows give a size; the values are once, few, many and, for expanded clones, a class.

>few|TRBJ2-3|NA|TRBV24-1
TGTGCCACCAGTGATTTAACCGTAAGCACAGATACGCAGTATTTT
CATSDLTVSTDTQYF
>NA|TRBJ1-4|NA|TRBV15
TGTGCCACCAGCAGAGATCCCGGGGGCGATGAAAAACTGTTTTTT
CATSRDPGGDEKLFF
>NA|TRBJ1-2|NA|TRBV5-4
TGTGCCAGCAGCTTGAGGCAGGGGACATTTACTTATGGCTACACCTTC
CASSLRQGTFTYGYTF
>NA|TRBJ1-1|NA|TRBV7-3
TGTGCCAGCAGCTTAACGGGGAACACTGAAGCTTTCTTT
CASSLTGNTEAFF
>NA|TRBJ2-7|NA|TRBV28
TGTGCCAGCGGGACTGCTGAGGGGGCCTACGAGCAGTACTTC
CASGTAEGAYEQYF
>NA|TRBJ2-5|NA|TRBV6-2/TRBV6-3
TGTGCCACTGTACTCCGGGGGGCGGCGGAGACCCAGTACTTC
CATVLRGAAETQYF
>NA|TRBJ2-7|NA|TRBV19
TGTGCCAGTAGTTCTACCCTCGGGCGGGGTATATGGTACGAGCAGTACTTC
CASSSTLGRGIWYEQYF
>NA|TRBJ2-5|TRBD2|TRBV7-9
TGTGCCAGCAGCTTGGGTCTAGCGGGAGGAGGAGAGACCCAGTACTTC
CASSLGLAGGGETQYF
>NA|TRBJ1-1|NA|TRBV30
TGTGCCTGGCAGCCGAACACTGAAGCTTTCTTT
CAWQPNTEAFF
>few|TRBJ1-2|NA|TRBV6-2/TRBV6-3
TGTGCCAGCAGTTACCTAGGGGCGATCCTCGAGGACTATGGCTACACCTTC
CASSYLGAILEDYGYTF
>NA|TRBJ1-3|NA|TRBV20-1
TGCAGTGCTAGAGATTTCCGAGAACACTCTGGAAACACCATATATTTT
CSARDFREHSGNTIYF
>NA|TRBJ2-5|NA|TRBV6-5
TGTGCCAGCAGTTACTCCCGGGAGAGTGTAGAGACCCAGTACTTC
CASSYSRESVETQYF
>few|TRBJ2-7|NA|TRBV11-3
TGTGCCAGCAGCTGGAGTTCAGGGGTGGGCGACGAGCAGTACTTC
CASSWSSGVGDEQYF
>NA|TRBJ2-5|TRBD2|TRBV12-3/TRBV12-4
TGTGCCAGCACTAGGACTAGCGGGGCGTTAGAGACCCAGTACTTC
CASTRTSGALETQYF
>NA|TRBJ1-1|NA|TRBV20-1
TGCAGTGTCGGGTCGACAGAAGAAGCTTTCTTT
CSVGSTEEAFF
>NA|TRBJ2-3|NA|TRBV7-2
TGTGCCAGCAGCTCGGGCAATGCGGATACGCAGTATTTT
CASSSGNADTQYF
>medium-sized|TRBJ1-6|NA|TRBV10-3
TGTGCCATCAGTGCCCGACAGACGGGCTCCTATAATTCACCCCTCCACTTT
CAISARQTGSYNSPLHF
>NA|TRBJ2-6|TRBD2|TRBV19
TGTGCCAGTAGTTACCGGGGAGGGGATTATGGGGCCAACGTCCTGACTTTC
CASSYRGGDYGANVLTF
>NA|TRBJ1-5|NA|TRBV6-1
TGTGCCAGCAGTGAAGTGTTTCTCTCCCTCCAGCATTTT
CASSEVFLSLQHF
>NA|TRBJ1-5|TRBD1|TRBV2
TGTGCCAGCAGTGATGTGACAGGGAGCAATCAGCCCCAGCATTTT
CASSDVTGSNQPQHF
>few|TRBJ2-5|NA|TRBV15
TGTGCCACCAGCAGAGATAGGATCGCTTTGGGGACCCAGTACTTC
CATSRDRIALGTQYF
>NA|TRBJ1-3|TRBD1|TRBV20-1
TGCAGTGCTAAAGGACAGGGCTATGGAAACACCATATATTTT
CSAKGQGYGNTIYF
>few|TRBJ1-1|NA|TRBV19
TGTGCCAGTAGTATAGTGGGAGTAGCTGAAGCTTTCTTT
CASSIVGVAEAFF
>NA|TRBJ1-2|NA|TRBV9
TGTGCCAGCAGCGTAGATCTCCAGCCGGGGGGCTACACCTTC
CASSVDLQPGGYTF
>NA|TRBJ1-4|TRBD1|TRBV6-1
TGTGCCAGCAGTGGACAGGGGGCGGTGGCCTACAACGAAAAACTGTTTTTT
CASSGQGAVAYNEKLFF
>NA|TRBJ2-7|NA|TRBV6-5
TGTGCCAGCAGTTACTCTGACAGGCGGAGCTCCTACGAGCAGTACTTC
CASSYSDRRSSYEQYF
>NA|TRBJ1-1|NA|TRBV6-1
TGTGCCAGCAGTAGCCGACAGAAAACGAACACTGAAGCTTTCTTT
CASSSRQKTNTEAFF
>NA|TRBJ2-3|NA|TRBV28
TGTGCCAGCAGCAGGGGTGCGGGAGCCACAGATACGCAGTATTTT
CASSRGAGATDTQYF
>once|TRBJ2-5|NA|TRBV5-4
TGTGCCAGCAGCTTCGGACATCGCCAAGAGACCCAGTACTTC
CASSFGHRQETQYF
>few|TRBJ2-5|TRBD2|TRBV20-1
TGCAGTGCTGTTCAGGGACTAGCTGGGGAGACCCAGTACTTC
CSAVQGLAGETQYF
>few|TRBJ1-5|TRBD1|TRBV7-2
TGTGCCAGCAGCTTAGGGCAGGGGGCTTTTCAGCCCCAGCATTTT
CASSLGQGAFQPQHF
>few|TRBJ1-5|NA|TRBV20-1
TGCAGTGCTAGAGTTGGTGGGGGGGGAAAAAATCAGCCCCAGCATTTT
CSARVGGGGKNQPQHF
>medium-sized|TRBJ2-7|TRBD2|TRBV6-5
TGTGCCAGCAGTTACGGGAGGGAATCTGACGAGCAGTACTTC
CASSYGRESDEQYF